Following are 8 T cell receptor beta chains from one sample sequenced in a study of blood T cell repertoires in COVID-19. Sequencing used immunoSEQ multiplex PCR; TCRdb keeps in-frame clones, though not all of them. The sample comprises 310,000 or so clones, around 87% of which are singletons, and approximately 4% rests with the top ten. Material: peripheral blood. Receptors originate from a woman in her fifties or sixties with active or convalescent COVID-19.

The gene calls are TRBV11-2 and TRBJ2-7; 9 bases are shared with TRBD1. CDR1 is SGHAT, CDR2 FQNNGV, per germline. CDR3 length equals 15 residues. V dropped 3 bases and J dropped 3; count of bases not matched to a gene: 6. CDR3 residues: CASSFPTGGVYEQYF. CDR3 bases: TGTGCCAGCAGCTTCCCCACAGGGGGCGTCTACGAGCAGTACTTC.

The chain joins TRBV27 to TRBJ2-3, with 9 bases fitting TRBD2. V shed 5 bases, J shed 2 bases, and the junction held 11 bases outside the gene matches. CDR3 length equals 17 residues. Looked up from germline, CDR1 is MNHEY and CDR2 is SMNVEV (reference sequence). CDR3 loop: CASSPLPASGATDTQYF. The DNA of the CDR3 is TGTGCCAGCAGTCCCCTGCCCGCTAGCGGGGCCACAGATACGCAGTATTTT.

The rearrangement uses TRBV2 and TRBJ2-5; 11 positions agree with TRBD2. Germline loops: CDR1 SNHLY, CDR2 FYNNEI. The CDR3 runs to 15 residues. J gave up 1 base and V 3 bases, and 1 base lay outside the gene matches. This CDR3 reads CASSDSGGGQETQYF. The CDR3 DNA reads as TGTGCCAGCAGTGATAGCGGGGGGGGCCAAGAGACCCAGTACTTC.

This sequence joins TRBV7-6 and TRBJ1-4, with TRBD1 matching over 7 bases. The CDR3 runs to 16 residues. V was pared by 3 bases and J by 3 bases, with 7 bases of the junction left unmatched. Per germline, CDR1 SGHVS and CDR2 FNYEAQ. For the CDR3, the DNA is TGTGCCAGCAGCTTGAGCTGGACAGGCTCTAATGAAAAACTGTTTTTT. This sequence encodes CASSLSWTGSNEKLFF.

This clone was counted between two and nine times. The rearrangement uses TRBV2 and TRBJ1-4, with D possibly matching TRBD1 (6 bases). The CDR3 has 16 residues. The V end was cut by 5 bases, the J end by 6 bases, with 19 bases between. Germline loops: CDR1 SNHLY, CDR2 FYNNEI. In DNA, the CDR3 is TGTGCCAGCAGTCCACGGGTAGGGGGAGCTTATGAAAAACTGTTTTTT. Translation gives CASSPRVGGAYEKLFF.

This clone was detected only once. The chain has TRBV24-1 and TRBJ1-1; TRBD1 matches 8 bases. This CDR3 has 13 residues. J was trimmed by 6 bases and V by 3 bases; bases with no gene match: 2. Germline CDR1 reads KGHDR; CDR2 reads SFDVKD. This chain's CDR3 is CATSDPGQAEAFF. In DNA form, the CDR3 reads TGTGCCACCAGTGATCCGGGACAGGCTGAAGCTTTCTTT.

The J gene is TRBJ2-3, the V gene TRBV19; unclear D gene. V lost 4 bases, J lost 0 bases, and 11 bases lay in between. Germline values: CDR1 LNHDA, CDR2 SQIVND (reference sequence). This CDR3 comprises 15 residues. The CDR3 DNA is TGTGCCAGTAGTACCACTCCGACTAGCACAGATACGCAGTATTTT. It encodes CASSTTPTSTDTQYF.

The chain combines TRBV18 with TRBJ1-6; TRBD1 aligns across 10 bases. The CDR3 runs to 15 residues. V lost 5 bases to trimming and J lost 9 bases; unmatched junction nucleotides: 7. Germline CDR1 and CDR2: KGHSH and LQKENI. In DNA, the CDR3 is TGTGCCAGCTCATCGGACAGGGGGAACTTTTCACCCCTCCACTTT. This encodes CASSSDRGNFSPLHF. The full variable domain, its missing parts supplied by reference TRBV18 and TRBJ1-6, is NAGVMQNPRHLVRRRGQEARLRCSPMKGHSHVYWYRQLPEEGLKFMVYLQKENIIDESGMPKERFSAEFPKEGPSILRIQQVVRGDSAAYFCASSSDRGNFSPLHFGNGTRLTVT.